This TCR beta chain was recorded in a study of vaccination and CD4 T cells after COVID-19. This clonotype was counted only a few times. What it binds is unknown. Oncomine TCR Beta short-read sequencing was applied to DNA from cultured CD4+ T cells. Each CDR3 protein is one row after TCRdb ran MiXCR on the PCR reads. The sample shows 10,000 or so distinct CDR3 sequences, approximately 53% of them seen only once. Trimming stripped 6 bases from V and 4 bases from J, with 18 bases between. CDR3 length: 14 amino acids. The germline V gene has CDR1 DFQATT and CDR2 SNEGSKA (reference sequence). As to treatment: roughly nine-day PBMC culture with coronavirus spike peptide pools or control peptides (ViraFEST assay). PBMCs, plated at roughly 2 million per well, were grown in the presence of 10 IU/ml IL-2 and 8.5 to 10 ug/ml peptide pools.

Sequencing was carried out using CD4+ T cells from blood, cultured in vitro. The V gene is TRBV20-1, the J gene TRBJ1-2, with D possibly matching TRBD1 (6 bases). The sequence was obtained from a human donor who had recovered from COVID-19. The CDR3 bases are TGCAGTGCCCCCCTGACGGGGGCTGGCTATGGCTACACCTTC. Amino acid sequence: CSAPLTGAGYGYTF.